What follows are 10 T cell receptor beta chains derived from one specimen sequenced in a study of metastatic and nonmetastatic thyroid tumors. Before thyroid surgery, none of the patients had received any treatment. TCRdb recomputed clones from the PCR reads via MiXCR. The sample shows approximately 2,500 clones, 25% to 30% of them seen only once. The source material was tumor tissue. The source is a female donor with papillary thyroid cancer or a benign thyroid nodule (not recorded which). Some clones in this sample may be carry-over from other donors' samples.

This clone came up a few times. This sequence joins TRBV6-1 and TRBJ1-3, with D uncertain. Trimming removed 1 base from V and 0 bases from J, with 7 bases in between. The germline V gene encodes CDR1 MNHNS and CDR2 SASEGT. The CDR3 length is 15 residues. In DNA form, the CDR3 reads TGTGCCAGCAGTGAAGTACAGTTCTCTGGAAACACCATATATTTT. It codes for CASSEVQFSGNTIYF.

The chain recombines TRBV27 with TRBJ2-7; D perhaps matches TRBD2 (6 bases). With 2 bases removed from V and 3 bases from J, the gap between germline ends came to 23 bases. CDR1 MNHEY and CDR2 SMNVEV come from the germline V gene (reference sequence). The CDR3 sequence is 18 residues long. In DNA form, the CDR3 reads TGTGCCAGCAGTTTACTTAGTGTGGAGGGATCCATCTACTACGAGCAGTACTTC. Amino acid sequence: CASSLLSVEGSIYYEQYF.

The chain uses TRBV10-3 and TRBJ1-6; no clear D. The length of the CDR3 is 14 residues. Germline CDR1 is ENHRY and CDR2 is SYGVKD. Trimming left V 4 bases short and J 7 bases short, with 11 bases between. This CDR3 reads CAISGETLNSPLHF. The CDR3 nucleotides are TGTGCCATCAGTGGGGAAACTCTGAATTCACCCCTCCACTTT.

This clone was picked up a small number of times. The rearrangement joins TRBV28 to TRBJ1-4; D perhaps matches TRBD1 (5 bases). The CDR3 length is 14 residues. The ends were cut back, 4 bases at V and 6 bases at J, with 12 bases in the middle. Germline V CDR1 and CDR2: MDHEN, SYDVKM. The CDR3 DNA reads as TGTGCCAGCAGTTCCGCAGGGTCGGATGAAAAACTGTTTTTT. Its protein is CASSSAGSDEKLFF.

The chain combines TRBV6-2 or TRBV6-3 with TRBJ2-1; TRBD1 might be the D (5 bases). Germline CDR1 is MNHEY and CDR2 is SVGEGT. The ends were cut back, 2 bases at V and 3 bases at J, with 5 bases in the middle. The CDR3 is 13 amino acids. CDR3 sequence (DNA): TGTGCCAGCAGTTACGACAGCTACAATGAGCAGTTCTTC. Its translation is CASSYDSYNEQFF.

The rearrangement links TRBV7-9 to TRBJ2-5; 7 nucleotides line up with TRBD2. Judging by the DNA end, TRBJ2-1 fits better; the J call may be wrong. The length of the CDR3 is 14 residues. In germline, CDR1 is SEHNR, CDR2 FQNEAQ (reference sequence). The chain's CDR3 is CASNVAGYPNEQFF. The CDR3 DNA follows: TGTGCCAGCAACGTAGCGGGCTACCCCAATGAGCAGTTCTTC.

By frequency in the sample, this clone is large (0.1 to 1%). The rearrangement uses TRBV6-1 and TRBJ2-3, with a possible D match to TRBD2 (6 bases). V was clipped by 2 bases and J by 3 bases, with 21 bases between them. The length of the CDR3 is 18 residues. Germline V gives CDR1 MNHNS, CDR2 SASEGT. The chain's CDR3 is CASSERWSSGLTTDTQYF. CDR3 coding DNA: TGTGCCAGCAGTGAACGGTGGAGTAGCGGCCTTACGACAGATACGCAGTATTTT.

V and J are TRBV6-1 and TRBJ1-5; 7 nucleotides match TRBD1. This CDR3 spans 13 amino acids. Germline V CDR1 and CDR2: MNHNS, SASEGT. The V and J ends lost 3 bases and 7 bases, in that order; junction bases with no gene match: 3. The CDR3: CASSEYRGQPQHF. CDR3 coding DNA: TGTGCCAGCAGTGAGTACAGGGGCCAGCCCCAGCATTTT.

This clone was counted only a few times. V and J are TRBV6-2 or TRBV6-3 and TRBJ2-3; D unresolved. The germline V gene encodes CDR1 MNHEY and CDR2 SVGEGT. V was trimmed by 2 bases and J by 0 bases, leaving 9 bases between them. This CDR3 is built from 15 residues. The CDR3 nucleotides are TGTGCCAGCAGTTACGTTCTGGAAAGCACAGATACGCAGTATTTT. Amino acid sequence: CASSYVLESTDTQYF.

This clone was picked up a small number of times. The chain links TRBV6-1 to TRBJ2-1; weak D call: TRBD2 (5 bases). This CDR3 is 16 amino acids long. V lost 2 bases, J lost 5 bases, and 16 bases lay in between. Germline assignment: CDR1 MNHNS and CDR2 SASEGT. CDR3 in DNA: TGTGCCAGCAGTGAATTTCTGGCGGGTAACAACAATGAGCAGTTCTTC. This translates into CASSEFLAGNNNEQFF.